This entry concerns a single TCR beta chain. Only a few counts were recorded for this clone. Its antigen is unknown. Within one base of it there is no much larger clone, and no base qualities were kept. The time point label here, explained by the study, means: week 35, safety follow-up. Each vaccine dose, consisting of 300 ug of a 20-mer mutant IDH1 peptide in Montanide, was administered subcutaneously with topical imiquimod. Patients received eight vaccinations in weeks 1, 3, 5, 7, 11, 15, 19 and 23, corresponding to visits V03 through V10. The donors had newly diagnosed IDH1-mutant astrocytomas of WHO grade 3 or 4 that showed loss of nuclear ATRX. The samples were drawn from NOA16, a multicentre, single-arm, open-label phase I trial in Germany that tested a mutant IDH1 peptide vaccine in humans for the first time. Genomic DNA for TCRB sequencing was isolated from EDTA blood with the DNeasy Blood and Tissue Kit.

Library construction relied on the immunoSEQ multiplex PCR assay. Following the manufacturer's protocol, the hsTCRB Kit was used to amplify rearranged TCR beta chain sequences. TCRB libraries were sequenced on an Illumina MiSeq. The authors' pipeline ran thus. Demultiplexing, trimming and gene mapping were performed with the kit vendor's proprietary platform. TCRdb re-hosts the immuneACCESS table, in-frame sequences only. Its copies lack some clones; in the studies checked, an unresolved V gene accounts for under half of them, and the cause for the rest is not known. V and J calls and clone size are given by that table; D and trimming were obtained from the DNA. Across this sample there are about 33,000 clones, with roughly four fifths seen only once. The ten largest clones represent about 7% of the sample. Reading the germline V gene gives CDR1 SQVTM and CDR2 ANQGSEA. The junction carries 10 bases between V and J, which are trimmed by 6 bases and 2 bases respectively. From the cysteine up to the phenylalanine, the CDR3 has a length of 12 residues. The CDR3 DNA has 36 bases and is translated from base 1.

This sample is part of a study of a mutant IDH1 vaccine in newly diagnosed glioma (dated by TCRdb to the early 2020s). Turning to the overall study: Vaccination was initiated 4-6 weeks after radiotherapy alone, or concurrently with temozolomide cycles in the chemotherapy-containing groups. Of the roughly 33 treated patients, 62.5% were male and approximately 40% were female, and a mean age of 40.4 years was recorded. Prior to enrollment, standard therapy consisting of radiotherapy alone, temozolomide alone, or radiochemotherapy with temozolomide had been administered to patients, with the combination being received by most patients. The week-35 safety follow-up took place at visit V12, and the week-47 end of study took place at visit V13. Peripheral blood samples were drawn at six visits, namely V03 (baseline), V05, V07, V10, V12 and V13. Longitudinal TCRB deep sequencing was performed for 25 to 30 treated patients wherever samples were available for exploratory analyses.

Overall study results and their limits: Vaccine-induced immune responses across multiple MHC alleles were detected in approximately 94% of patients. It was noted by the authors that analyses of patient blood samples could not be reproduced owing to sample limitations. Changes in the top peripheral T cell clonotypes picked up by TCRB sequencing did not appear to be linked to pseudoprogression. Availability determined which PBMC samples were chosen for TCRB deep sequencing.

This clonotype originated in a woman aged 18-29 years with glioma. The source was PBMCs, collected from a glioma patient whose treatment included an IDH1 peptide vaccine. The chain was built from TRBV29-1 and TRBJ1-1, with the D gene uncertain. The CDR3: CSVQTFNTEAFF. The sequenced DNA: TGCAGCGTCCAGACTTTTAACACTGAAGCTTTCTTT. The entire variable domain, with the stretches around the CDR3 drawn from the reference TRBV29-1 and TRBJ1-1 proteins, is SAVISQKPSRDICQRGTSLTIQCQVDSQVTMMFWYRQQPGQSLTLIATANQGSEATYESGFVIDKFPISRPNLTFSTLTVSNMSPEDSSIYLCSVQTFNTEAFFGQGTRLTVV.